The sequence of this TCR beta chain was determined in a study of beta chain features in type 1 diabetes. Reverse transcription of all isolated RNA meant that expressed TCRB transcripts were sequenced. Naive, central memory and regulatory T cell samples yielded about 3.57 million reads on average. Clones were read by immunoSEQ multiplex PCR, and TCRdb kept only the in-frame ones, dropping some. The sample has roughly 400,000 clones, over 12% seen once. The CDR3 spans 16 residues. CDR1 SGDLS and CDR2 YYNGEE come from the germline V gene. The V and J ends lost 4 bases and 4 bases respectively, with 20 bases between them. Of note for this clone: Its antigen is still unknown.

Findings of the study overall: The study found moderately but significantly shorter TCRB CDR3s in all four CD4+ subsets of Type 1 diabetes patients.

V usage is TRBV9 and J usage is TRBJ1-2; TRBD1 is a possible D gene (5 bases). The clonotype was recovered from a woman aged 18-29 years in good health. The sample comprised naive CD4+ T cells from blood. The CDR3 DNA sequence: TGTGCCAGCAGCCCCTTCGATCGGGGGGACTCCTATGGCTACACCTTC. It translates to CASSPFDRGDSYGYTF.